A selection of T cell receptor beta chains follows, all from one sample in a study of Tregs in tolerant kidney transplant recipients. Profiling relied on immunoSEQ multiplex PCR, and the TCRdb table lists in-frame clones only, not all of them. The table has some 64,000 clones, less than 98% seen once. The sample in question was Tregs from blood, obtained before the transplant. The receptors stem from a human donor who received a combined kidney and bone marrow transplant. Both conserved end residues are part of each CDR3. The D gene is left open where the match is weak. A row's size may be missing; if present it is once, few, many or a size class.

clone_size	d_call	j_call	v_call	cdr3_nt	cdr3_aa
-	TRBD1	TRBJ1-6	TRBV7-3	TGTGCCAGCAGCTTAGCCGGGACAGGGGTTTCACCCCTCCACTTT	CASSLAGTGVSPLHF
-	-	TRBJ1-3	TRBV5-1	TGCGCCAGCAGCTTGGGGTCAGGGGACGGAAACACCATATATTTT	CASSLGSGDGNTIYF
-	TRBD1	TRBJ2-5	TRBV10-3	TGTGCCATCAGTGGACAGGGCGACGAGGCCCAGTACTTC	CAISGQGDEAQYF
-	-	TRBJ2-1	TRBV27	TGTGCCAGCAGGACGAGGGCACACTTCGGCAATGAGCAGTTCTTC	CASRTRAHFGNEQFF
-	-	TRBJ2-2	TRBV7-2	TGTGCCAGCAGCTTAGTCCTCCTCGCCGGGGAGCTGTTTTTT	CASSLVLLAGELFF
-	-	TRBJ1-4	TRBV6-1	TGTGCCAGCAGTGCCCGGGGGGGGTCGACTAATGAAAAACTGTTTTTT	CASSARGGSTNEKLFF
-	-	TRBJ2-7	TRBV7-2	TGTGCCAGCAGGGACAGCTCCTACGAGCAGTACTTC	CASRDSSYEQYF
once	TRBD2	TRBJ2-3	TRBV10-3	TGTGCCACCCGGGGGGGTAGCACAGATACGCAGTATTTT	CATRGGSTDTQYF
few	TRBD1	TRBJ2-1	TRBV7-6	TGTGCCAGCAGCTTGGACAGGGGCCCCTACAATGAGCAGTTCTTC	CASSLDRGPYNEQFF
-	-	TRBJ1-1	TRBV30	TGTGCCTGGAGTGTAAAGGGGCGGAACACTGAAGCTTTCTTT	CAWSVKGRNTEAFF
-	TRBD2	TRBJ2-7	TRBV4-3	TGCGCCAGCAGCCAAGGAAGACTAGCGGCCTACGAGCAGTACTTC	CASSQGRLAAYEQYF
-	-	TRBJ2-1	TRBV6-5	TGTGCCAGCAGTTACTCTCGTCAGGGGCCCCATGAGCAGTTCTTC	CASSYSRQGPHEQFF
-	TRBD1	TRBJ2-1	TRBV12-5	TGTGCTAGTGCTATCGGGACAGGGTTGGTCAATGAGCAGTTCTTC	CASAIGTGLVNEQFF
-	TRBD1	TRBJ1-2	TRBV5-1	TGCGCCAGCAGCTCCAGACAGGGTGGCTACACCTTC	CASSSRQGGYTF
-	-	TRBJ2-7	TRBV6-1	TGTGCCACCAAGGACTATGCCCCCTACGAGCAGTACTTC	CATKDYAPYEQYF
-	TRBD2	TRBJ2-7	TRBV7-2	TGTGCCAGCAGCTCCAGCGGGGGGTTAGAGCAGTACTTC	CASSSSGGLEQYF
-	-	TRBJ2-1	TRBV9	TGTGCCAGCAGCCCCCGGACAGCCTACAATGAGCAGTTCTTC	CASSPRTAYNEQFF
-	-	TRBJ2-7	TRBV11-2	TGTGCCAGCAGCCCCCAAGGGGCCTTCCCTTCCTACGAGCAGTACTTC	CASSPQGAFPSYEQYF
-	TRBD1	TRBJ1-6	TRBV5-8	TGTGCCAGCAGCTTGTTTGGGACAGGGCTGGCTTCACCCCTCCACTTT	CASSLFGTGLASPLHF
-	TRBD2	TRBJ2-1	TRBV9	TGTGCCAGCAGCGTTAGCGGGGGTTATCGGAATGAGCAGTTCTTC	CASSVSGGYRNEQFF
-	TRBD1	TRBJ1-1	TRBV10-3	TGTGCCATCAGTGGACAGGGGGACACTGAAGCTTTCTTT	CAISGQGDTEAFF
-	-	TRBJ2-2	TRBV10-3	TGTGCCATCAGTGAGTCTGGTGGGGCCACCGGGGAGCTGTTTTTT	CAISESGGATGELFF
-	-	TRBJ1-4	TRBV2	TGTGCCAGCAGTGAAGTTAGTAGGGGTAATGAAAAACTGTTTTTT	CASSEVSRGNEKLFF
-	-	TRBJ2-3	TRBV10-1	TGCGCCAGCAGTGACGGGGTTCTTTCCACAGATACGCAGTATTTT	CASSDGVLSTDTQYF
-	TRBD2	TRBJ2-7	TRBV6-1	TGTGCCAGCAGAACCGGGACTAGCGACTACGAGCAGTACTTC	CASRTGTSDYEQYF
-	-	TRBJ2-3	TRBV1	TGCACCAGCAGCCAGACTATCACAGATACGCAGTATTTT	CTSSQTITDTQYF
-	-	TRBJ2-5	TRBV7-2	TGTGCCAGCAGCTTATTTAGGGCGGGGGAGACCCAGTACTTC	CASSLFRAGETQYF
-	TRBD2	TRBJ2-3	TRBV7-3	TGTGCCAGCAGCTTAGCGGGGGGGCGAAACACAGATACGCAGTATTTT	CASSLAGGRNTDTQYF
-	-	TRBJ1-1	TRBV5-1	TGCGCCAGCAGCTTCCAGGGTGACACTGAAGCTTTCTTT	CASSFQGDTEAFF
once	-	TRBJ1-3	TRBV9	TGTGCCAGCAGCCGGGACATCCCTGGAAACACCATATATTTT	CASSRDIPGNTIYF
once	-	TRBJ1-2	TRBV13	TGTGCCAGCAGCTTAGACAGGGATCGTGGCTACACCTTC	CASSLDRDRGYTF
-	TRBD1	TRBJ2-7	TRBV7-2	TGTGCCAGCAGCTCGGAACGGACAGGGCCTTCCTCCTACGAGCAGTACTTC	CASSSERTGPSSYEQYF
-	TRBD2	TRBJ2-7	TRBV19	TGTGCCAGTAGTCCTACTAGCGGGAGCTCCTACGAGCAGTACTTC	CASSPTSGSSYEQYF
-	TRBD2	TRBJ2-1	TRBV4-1	TGCGCCAGCAGCCGAAGCGGGAGCGTCTACAATGAGCAGTTCTTC	CASSRSGSVYNEQFF
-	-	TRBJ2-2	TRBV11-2	TGTGCCAGCAGCTTGGACAGAGGGTACGGGGAGCTGTTTTTT	CASSLDRGYGELFF
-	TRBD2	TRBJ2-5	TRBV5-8	TGTGCCAGCAGCTTGGGACTAGCGGCGGGGGGAGAGACCCAGTACTTC	CASSLGLAAGGETQYF
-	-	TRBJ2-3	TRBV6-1	TGTGCCAGCAAATGGCAGGCCCCTGCCACAGATACGCAGTATTTT	CASKWQAPATDTQYF
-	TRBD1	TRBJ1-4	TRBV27	TGTGCCAGCAGTCCGAGACAGGGGGGGGTTGAAAAACTGTTTTTT	CASSPRQGGVEKLFF
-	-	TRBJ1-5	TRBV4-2	TGTGCCAGCAGCCAAGACCGGGGGTTTGGAACCCAGCCCCAGCATTTT	CASSQDRGFGTQPQHF
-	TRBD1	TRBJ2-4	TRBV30	TGTGCCTGGAGTCACTATGGGGCAGGGGGCAGGAACATTCAGTACTTC	CAWSHYGAGGRNIQYF
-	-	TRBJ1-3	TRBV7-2	TGTGCCAGCAGAGAACAGGTCCACTCTGGAAACACCATATATTTT	CASREQVHSGNTIYF
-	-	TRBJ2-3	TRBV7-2	TGTGCCAGCTCCAGGACTCACTCAGATACGCAGTATTTT	CASSRTHSDTQYF
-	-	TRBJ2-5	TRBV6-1	TGTGCCAGCAGGGATAGGGGGTCGTGGGAGACCCAGTACTTC	CASRDRGSWETQYF
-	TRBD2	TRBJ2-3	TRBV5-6	TGTGATTCGGGGGTAGCGGGAGAGACAGATACGCAGTATTTT	CDSGVAGETDTQYF